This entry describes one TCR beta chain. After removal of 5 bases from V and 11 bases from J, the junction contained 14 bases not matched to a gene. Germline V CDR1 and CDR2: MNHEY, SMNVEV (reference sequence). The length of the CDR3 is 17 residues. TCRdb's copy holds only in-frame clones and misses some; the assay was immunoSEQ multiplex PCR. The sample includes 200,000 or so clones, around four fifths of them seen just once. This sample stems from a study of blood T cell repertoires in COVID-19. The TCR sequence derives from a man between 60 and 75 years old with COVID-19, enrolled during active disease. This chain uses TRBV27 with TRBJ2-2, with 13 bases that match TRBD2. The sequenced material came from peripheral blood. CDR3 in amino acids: CASSPGTSGIKGSELFF. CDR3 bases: TGTGCCAGCAGTCCTGGGACTAGCGGGATTAAAGGGAGCGAGCTGTTTTTT.